This T cell receptor beta chain was profiled in a study of chemoradiotherapy in HPV16-positive cancers (dated by TCRdb to between 2020 and 2023). Broadly, across the study: Candidate HPV-specific T-cell clones and common TCR motifs were defined by functional T-cell assays performed on cells from two HPV16-positive patients. The study set out to ask whether T-cell immunity against the HPV oncoproteins E6 and E7 changes over the course of chemoradiotherapy and whether that immunity affects survival. The candidate HPV-specific TCRs and motifs were then tracked in TCR repertoires from roughly 86 patients with HPV-related cancers.

On this clone itself: Its antigen is currently not known. No clone much larger than this one lies a single base away; base qualities are absent.

The method behind the library was the immunoSEQ multiplex PCR assay. Here the immuneACCESS table is served through TCRdb, limited to in-frame sequences with V and J called. Missing clones are a known gap in these copies; in checked studies unresolved V genes cover under half, and the rest lacks a known reason. Present in this sample are 2,500 to 3,500 clones, approximately 90% of which were seen just once. The leading ten clones occupy 2% to 2.5% of the sample. Points the paper makes about the study in general: Expansion of candidate HPV-specific clones and E7-related TCR motifs was observed in the tumor microenvironment during treatment, whereas no such expansion was observed for non-HPV-specific T cells. The functional definition of HPV-specific T cells came from only a couple of HPV16-positive patients, and the survival association was reported for HPV16-positive patients. In HPV16-positive patients, expansion of HPV-responsive T cells during chemoradiotherapy was associated with improved recurrence-free survival.

Repertoires were sampled repeatedly over the course of chemoradiotherapy so that clonal expansion in the tumor microenvironment could be followed. V is cut by 3 bases and J by 2 bases, and the space between the germline ends is 24 bases. The CDR3, from cysteine to phenylalanine, totals 18 residues. Only the CDR3 DNA stays, 54 bases, in frame from base 1. The germline V gene (reference sequence) supplies CDR1 GTSNPN and CDR2 SVGIG. The source was tumor tissue, collected from a patient who underwent chemoradiotherapy. The chain couples TRBV30 to TRBJ2-3; TRBD2 could be the D gene, as 7 bases match. The source of this sequence is a human donor with HPV-associated anogenital cancer. The CDR3 sequence is CAWRTRVFGGGFTDTQYF. The base sequence is TGTGCCTGGAGGACCAGGGTTTTCGGCGGGGGCTTCACAGATACGCAGTATTTT.